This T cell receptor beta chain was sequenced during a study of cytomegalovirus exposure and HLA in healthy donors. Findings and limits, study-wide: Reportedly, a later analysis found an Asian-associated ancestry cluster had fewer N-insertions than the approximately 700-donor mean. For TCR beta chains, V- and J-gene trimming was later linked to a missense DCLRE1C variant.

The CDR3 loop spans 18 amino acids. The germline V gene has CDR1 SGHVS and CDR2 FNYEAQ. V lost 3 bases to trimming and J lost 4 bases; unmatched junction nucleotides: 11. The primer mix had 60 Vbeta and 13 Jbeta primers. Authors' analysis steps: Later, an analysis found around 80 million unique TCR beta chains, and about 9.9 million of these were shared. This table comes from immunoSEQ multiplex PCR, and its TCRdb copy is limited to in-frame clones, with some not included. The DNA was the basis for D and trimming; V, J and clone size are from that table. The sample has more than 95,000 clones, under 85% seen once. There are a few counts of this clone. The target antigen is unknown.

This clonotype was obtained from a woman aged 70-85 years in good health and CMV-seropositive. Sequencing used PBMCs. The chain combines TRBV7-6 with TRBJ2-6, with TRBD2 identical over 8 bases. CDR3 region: CASSLLWSGGTGANVLTF. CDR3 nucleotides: TGTGCCAGCAGCTTGCTTTGGAGCGGGGGCACAGGGGCCAACGTCCTGACTTTC.